These 7 T cell receptor beta chains were all obtained from the same sample, sequenced in a study of blood T cells in healthy people across ages. Primed by a sample-barcoded 5' primer and a J-beta primer mix, a second PCR proceeded for about 7 to 11 cycles. MiXCR, applied by TCRdb to the 5' RACE reads, yields one record per CDR3 protein. The data contain 910,000 or so distinct CDR3 sequences, around 54% of them singletons. Input material: blood. The receptors were gathered from a woman aged 60-75 years in good health.

This rearrangement joins TRBV5-4 to TRBJ1-2; D not resolved. Trimming took 4 bases from V and 0 from J, leaving 13 bases between them. The germline V gene has CDR1 SGHNT and CDR2 YYREEE (reference sequence). The CDR3 is 15 residues long. CDR3 sequence reads: CASSSQVGANYGYTF. The CDR3 DNA sequence: TGTGCCAGCAGCAGTCAGGTTGGGGCTAACTATGGCTACACCTTC.

CDR3 DNA: TGCGCCAGCAGCTTGGGGACTACAAACAATGAGCAGTTCTTC. Translation gives CASSLGTTNNEQFF. This sequence joins TRBV5-1 and TRBJ2-1; a weak D match, TRBD2 (6 bases). CDR1 and CDR2 (germline): SGHRS, YFSETQ. V lost 0 bases and J 5 bases, leaving 9 bases between the germline ends. The CDR3 is made up of 14 amino acids.

This clonotype was seen repeatedly, ten times or more. A much larger clone differs by one base, so this may be a read error. This chain uses TRBV12-3 or TRBV12-4 with TRBJ2-2; tentative D call: TRBD2 (5 bases). V shed 4 bases and J shed 6 bases, with 9 bases lying between them. The CDR3 is 13 amino acids. The CDR3 spells CASSCTSSGELFF. CDR3 DNA sequence: TGTGCCAGCAGTTGTACTAGTTCCGGGGAGCTGTTTTTT.

The chain links TRBV15 to TRBJ2-7, with 9 bases lining up with TRBD1. The CDR3 has 17 amino acids. The germline gives CDR1 LNHNV, CDR2 YYDKDF (reference sequence). Losses at the gene ends were 1 base for V and 1 base for J; bases not matched to a gene: 8. In nucleotides, the CDR3 is TGTGCCACCAGCAGAGTCGGAGTGGGACAGGGTTCCTACGAGCAGTACTTC. Its translation: CATSRVGVGQGSYEQYF. Drawing the rest from reference TRBV15 and TRBJ2-7, the complete variable domain is DAMVIQNPRYQVTQFGKPVTLSCSQTLNHNVMYWYQQKSSQAPKLLFHYYDKDFNNEADTPDNFQSRRPNTSFCFLDIRSPGLGDTAMYLCATSRVGVGQGSYEQYFGPGTRLTVT.

The genes are TRBV12-3 or TRBV12-4 and TRBJ2-7; 8 bases align to TRBD2. The junction had 8 bases not matched to a gene; V was cut back by 5 bases and J by 2 bases. The CDR3 is made up of 15 amino acids. The CDR3 DNA reads TGTGCCAGCAGTCCTAGCGGGTCTATCGCCTACGAGCAGTACTTC. Residues: CASSPSGSIAYEQYF.

The gene calls are TRBV7-3 and TRBJ2-2; D possibly corresponds to TRBD2 (6 bases). The CDR3 is 16 residues long. Trimming shortened V by 4 bases and J by 0 bases, and 12 bases separated the two germline ends. Germline CDR1 reads SGHTA; CDR2 reads FQGTGA. For the CDR3, the DNA is TGTGCCAGCAGCTCCCCCGCGGGGACGAACACCGGGGAGCTGTTTTTT. This encodes CASSSPAGTNTGELFF.

The CDR3 DNA sequence: TGTGCCAGCAGCCACGGGACTAGCGGGGTACCAAGACAAGAGACCCAGTACTTC. Encoded protein: CASSHGTSGVPRQETQYF. The chain recombines TRBV11-2 with TRBJ2-5; TRBD2 matches 13 bases. Germline lookup yields CDR1 SGHAT and CDR2 FQNNGV. Unmatched junction bases numbered 11, after V lost 5 bases and J lost 2 bases. This CDR3 has 18 residues.